One sample yielded the 29 T cell receptor beta chains listed below, sequenced in a study of CD8 T cell repertoires and HIV-1 epitope variants. Using immunoSEQ multiplex PCR, the repertoire was profiled, and TCRdb retains in-frame clones only, with some absent. Among more than 85,000 clones listed, just under 75% were seen once. Material: uncultured baseline CD8+ T cells from peripheral blood mononuclear cells (PBMCs). The receptors shown here come from a male donor with HIV.

In its sample, this clone is large (0.1 to 1%). The chain recombines TRBV28 with TRBJ2-5; TRBD2 is a possible D gene (6 bases). CDR3 length: 14 amino acids. Germline CDR1 and CDR2: MDHEN and SYDVKM. The ends were cut back, 4 bases at V and 4 bases at J, with 13 bases in the middle. Here the CDR3 reads CASSSPLGGETQYF. CDR3 DNA: TGTGCCAGCAGTTCACCCCTGGGGGGAGAGACCCAGTACTTC.

In the case of this clone: The junction differs from germline at one of its ends, possibly a read error. The V and J genes are TRBV7-7 and TRBJ2-2, with D unresolved. Germline assignment: CDR1 SSHAT and CDR2 FNYEAQ (reference sequence). CDR3 length: 14 amino acids. This CDR3 reads CASKRDTNTGELFF. The CDR3 nucleotides are TGTGCTAGCAAGCGAGACACGAACACCGGGGAGCTGTTTTTT.

The chain combines TRBV7-2 with TRBJ1-1; no clear D. The CDR3 extends over 14 amino acids. Trimming shortened V by 3 bases and J by 1 base, and 9 bases separated the two germline ends. Per germline, CDR1 SGHTA and CDR2 FQGNSA. The CDR3 loop is CASSLGHGNTEAFF. The CDR3 DNA follows: TGTGCCAGCAGCTTGGGTCACGGGAACACTGAAGCTTTCTTT.

This sequence joins TRBV30 and TRBJ1-2; D remains unclear. The V end lost 0 bases, the J end lost 6 bases, and 17 bases lay between the germline ends. Germline values: CDR1 GTSNPN, CDR2 SVGIG (reference sequence). This CDR3 is built from 15 residues. The CDR3: CAWSVLIELGDGYTF. The CDR3 bases are TGTGCCTGGAGTGTACTAATCGAGCTTGGGGATGGCTACACCTTC.

J is TRBJ1-2 and V is TRBV7-9; D unclear. V was clipped by 4 bases and J by 7 bases, with 19 bases between them. Per germline, CDR1 SEHNR and CDR2 FQNEAQ (reference sequence). The CDR3 runs 15 residues. The CDR3 nucleotides read TGTGCCAGCAGCTCAGGCTTAGGGTTGGTGACTGGCTACACCTTC. Translated: CASSSGLGLVTGYTF. The full variable domain, with the rest looked up from reference TRBV7-9 and TRBJ1-2, is DTGVSQNPRHKITKRGQNVTFRCDPISEHNRLYWYRQTLGQGPEFLTYFQNEAQLEKSRLLSDRFSAERPKGSFSTLEIQRTEQGDSAMYLCASSSGLGLVTGYTFGSGTRLTVV.

The chain links TRBV7-2 to TRBJ1-3, with D possibly being TRBD1 (6 bases). V shed 4 bases and J shed 0 bases, with 10 bases lying between them. CDR3 length: 15 amino acids. Germline CDR1 SGHTA, CDR2 FQGNSA. In nucleotides, the CDR3 is TGTGCCAGCAGCTACGGGGGCTTCTCTGGAAACACCATATATTTT. This translates into CASSYGGFSGNTIYF.

This clone was observed a handful of times. The chain couples TRBV2 to TRBJ1-2; 7 bases fit TRBD1. This CDR3 is built from 11 residues. V was pared by 8 bases and J by 5 bases, with 2 bases of the junction left unmatched. CDR1 and CDR2 (germline): SNHLY, FYNNEI. Written as DNA, the CDR3 is TGTGCCAGCGAACAGGGGTATGGCTACACCTTC. Translated, it gives CASEQGYGYTF.

The chain employs TRBV9 and TRBJ2-3; 8 nucleotides line up with TRBD2. The V and J ends lost 0 bases and 3 bases, in that order; junction bases with no gene match: 6. This CDR3 spans 16 amino acids. Germline lookup yields CDR1 SGDLS and CDR2 YYNGEE. The CDR3 loop reads CASSVGAGDRTDTQYF. In DNA form, the CDR3 reads TGTGCCAGCAGCGTAGGAGCGGGAGATCGGACAGATACGCAGTATTTT.

V is TRBV2 and J is TRBJ2-1; D is undetermined. The CDR3 spans 12 residues. Trimming removed 6 bases from V and 6 bases from J, with 9 bases in between. Germline V lookup: CDR1 SNHLY, CDR2 FYNNEI. The CDR3 region has the DNA TGTGCCAGCAGCCTACAGTTCAATGAGCAGTTCTTC. Translated, it gives CASSLQFNEQFF.

The chain uses TRBV7-2 and TRBJ2-7; D remains unclear. Germline V lookup: CDR1 SGHTA, CDR2 FQGNSA. Trimming removed 5 bases at V and 5 bases at J, with 7 bases between. The CDR3 length is 11 residues. The CDR3 DNA reads as TGTGCCAGCAGCGGCTACAACGAGCAGTACTTC. It translates to CASSGYNEQYF.

Concerning this clone: Other DNA variants within this sample encode the same CDR3. This chain joins TRBV5-1 and TRBJ1-2; D possibly corresponds to TRBD1 (5 bases). Trimming shortened V by 0 bases and J by 6 bases, and 9 bases separated the two germline ends. This CDR3 region has 13 residues. CDR1 is SGHRS and CDR2 is YFSETQ in the germline V gene. The CDR3 DNA follows: TGCGCCAGCAGCTTGGGAGGGGAGGATGGCTACACCTTC. Residues: CASSLGGEDGYTF.

V and J are TRBV27 and TRBJ2-7, with 9 bases that match TRBD2. Germline V lookup: CDR1 MNHEY, CDR2 SMNVEV (reference sequence). This CDR3 has 15 residues. V was clipped by 2 bases and J by 2 bases; unmatched bases: 4. CDR3 DNA: TGTGCCAGCAGTTTAGCGGGGGGGGCAACCTACGAGCAGTACTTC. Encoded protein: CASSLAGGATYEQYF.

V usage is TRBV30 and J usage is TRBJ1-2; D unclear. Looked up from germline, CDR1 is GTSNPN and CDR2 is SVGIG (reference sequence). V lost 1 base, J lost 7 bases, and 13 bases lay in between. The CDR3 has 13 amino acids. As DNA, the CDR3 is TGTGCCTGGAGTGCGGGCCCCCTCAGTGGCTACACCTTC. Translation: CAWSAGPLSGYTF. The full variable domain, rest sourced from reference TRBV30 and TRBJ1-2, is SQTIHQWPATLVQPVGSPLSLECTVEGTSNPNLYWYRQAAGRGLQLLFYSVGIGQISSEVPQNLSASRPQDRQFILSSKKLLLSDSGFYLCAWSAGPLSGYTFGSGTRLTVV.

The chain joins TRBV6-5 to TRBJ2-5; D is unresolved. CDR1 and CDR2 from the germline V gene are MNHEY and SVGAGI. This CDR3 has 11 residues. Trimming stripped 7 bases from V and 4 bases from J, with 7 bases between. CDR3 loop: CASNRGETQYF. The CDR3 nucleotides read TGTGCCAGCAACCGTGGAGAGACCCAGTACTTC.

This rearrangement joins TRBV7-2 to TRBJ1-2, with D perhaps matching TRBD1 (6 bases). V gave up 0 bases and J gave up 4 bases, with 9 bases separating them. Germline V gene lookup returns CDR1 SGHTA and CDR2 FQGNSA. The length of the CDR3 is 14 residues. CDR3 protein: CASSLAPQGYGYTF. CDR3 in DNA: TGTGCCAGCAGCTTAGCGCCACAGGGCTATGGCTACACCTTC.

The chain is built from TRBV6-5 and TRBJ2-3, with 7 positions matching TRBD2. The CDR3 sequence is 14 residues long. V shed 5 bases, J shed 5 bases, and the junction held 7 bases outside the gene matches. Germline CDR1 is MNHEY and CDR2 is SVGAGI. The CDR3 reads CASSQAGRVDTQYF. CDR3 in DNA: TGTGCCAGCAGTCAAGCGGGAAGGGTAGATACGCAGTATTTT.

The rearrangement links TRBV19 to TRBJ2-5; TRBD2 matches at 10 bases. Germline loops: CDR1 LNHDA, CDR2 SQIVND (reference sequence). The CDR3 totals 15 residues. Losses at the gene ends were 6 bases for V and 4 bases for J; bases not matched to a gene: 8. The DNA for the CDR3 is TGTGCCAGTAGCCTGGGAAGACTAGCGGGAGAGACCCAGTACTTC. Translated, it gives CASSLGRLAGETQYF.

The chain has TRBV5-1 and TRBJ2-1; D is tentatively TRBD1 or TRBD2 (6 bases each). The germline V and J ends were trimmed by 0 bases and 3 bases, with 10 bases remaining between them. Germline CDR1 reads SGHRS; CDR2 reads YFSETQ. The CDR3 runs to 15 residues. The CDR3 DNA follows: TGCGCCAGCAGCTTGGAAGGGGGACTCTACAATGAGCAGTTCTTC. It yields the protein CASSLEGGLYNEQFF.

This chain connects TRBV7-2 to TRBJ2-3; D uncertain. The CDR3 has 14 residues. Germline V gene sequence: CDR1 SGHTA, CDR2 FQGNSA. Trimming left V 3 bases short and J 7 bases short, with 14 bases between. CDR3 loop: CASSFRRSMNTQYF. CDR3 DNA: TGTGCCAGCAGCTTTCGGCGGAGCATGAATACGCAGTATTTT.

The chain recombines TRBV30 with TRBJ1-1; TRBD1 matches 10 bases. The CDR3 is 15 residues long. The germline gives CDR1 GTSNPN, CDR2 SVGIG (reference sequence). With 1 base clipped from V and 1 base from J, the junction kept 3 bases outside the gene matches. The CDR3 loop reads CAWSDRDRGNTEAFF. The CDR3 bases are TGTGCCTGGAGTGACCGGGACAGGGGGAACACTGAAGCTTTCTTT.

This chain uses TRBV5-1 with TRBJ1-1; a possible D gene is TRBD1 (5 bases). This CDR3 spans 14 amino acids. The V end was cut by 3 bases, the J end by 1 base, with 10 bases between. Germline V gives CDR1 SGHRS, CDR2 YFSETQ. Written as DNA, the CDR3 is TGCGCCAGCAGCTCCAATGGGGGGAACACTGAAGCTTTCTTT. As protein: CASSSNGGNTEAFF.

The chain is built from TRBV6-5 and TRBJ2-7, with 10 bases that match TRBD1. This CDR3 comprises 15 residues. Germline assignment: CDR1 MNHEY and CDR2 SVGAGI. Losses at the gene ends were 7 bases for V and 5 bases for J; bases not matched to a gene: 11. The CDR3, as DNA: TGTGCCAGCACTCTGAGCCGGGACAGGGGTGACGAGCAGTACTTC. Its protein is CASTLSRDRGDEQYF.

The chain uses TRBV7-2 and TRBJ2-5; the match to TRBD1 covers 7 bases. After removal of 1 base from V and 14 bases from J, the junction contained 10 bases not matched to a gene. The CDR3 loop spans 13 amino acids. Germline-derived CDR1 and CDR2 are SGHTA and FQGNSA. DNA of the CDR3: TGTGCCAGCAGCTTAGAATCCTCGGGGACAGATTACTTC. This encodes CASSLESSGTDYF.

V and J are TRBV28 and TRBJ2-3; TRBD2 might be the D (6 bases). Germline CDR1 is MDHEN and CDR2 is SYDVKM. This CDR3 has 14 amino acids. Trimming left V 4 bases short and J 4 bases short, with 12 bases between. CDR3 residues: CASSSRTSPDTQYF. The CDR3, as DNA: TGTGCCAGCAGTTCCCGAACTAGCCCAGATACGCAGTATTTT.

The table lists this clone with a few counts. The chain uses TRBV6-5 and TRBJ2-5, with D uncertain. Germline-derived CDR1 and CDR2 are MNHEY and SVGAGI. V lost 6 bases and J lost 4, with 18 bases in between. The CDR3 sequence is 15 residues long. The CDR3, as DNA: TGTGCCAGCAGACCGGGTCTAGATTTAGTAGAGACCCAGTACTTC. This translates into CASRPGLDLVETQYF.

The rearrangement links TRBV30 to TRBJ2-5, with D unresolved. V was clipped by 3 bases and J by 2 bases, with 10 bases between them. This CDR3 is 13 amino acids long. CDR1 GTSNPN and CDR2 SVGIG come from the germline V gene (reference sequence). Here the CDR3 reads CAWSPGLQETQYF. The DNA of the CDR3 is TGTGCCTGGAGCCCCGGGCTACAAGAGACCCAGTACTTC.

This chain connects TRBV6-6 to TRBJ1-2; D call uncertain. The CDR3 totals 13 residues. Trimming shortened V by 7 bases and J by 5 bases, and 14 bases separated the two germline ends. CDR1 is MNHNY and CDR2 is SVGAGI in the germline V gene (reference sequence). CDR3 in amino acids: CASNPPGSYGYTF. CDR3 nucleotide sequence: TGTGCCAGCAATCCCCCGGGAAGTTATGGCTACACCTTC.

The rearrangement joins TRBV9 to TRBJ2-1; 13 bases are shared with TRBD2. CDR1 is SGDLS, CDR2 YYNGEE, per germline. V shed 4 bases, J shed 6 bases, and the junction held 10 bases outside the gene matches. The CDR3 totals 17 residues. CDR3 region: CASSSGLAGLEGNEQFF. In nucleotides, the CDR3 is TGTGCCAGCAGCTCGGGACTAGCGGGATTGGAGGGCAATGAGCAGTTCTTC.

The CDR3 DNA reads TGTGCCAGCAGTCCCCTGGGACTAGCGGGTTTCTACGAGCAGTACTTC. This encodes CASSPLGLAGFYEQYF. The chain couples TRBV28 to TRBJ2-7; 12 bases are shared with TRBD2. Trimming at V came to 5 bases and at J to 3 bases, leaving 8 bases not matched to a gene. The CDR3 covers 16 residues. Germline loops: CDR1 MDHEN, CDR2 SYDVKM.